One and the same sample provided the 11 T cell receptor beta chains below, sequenced in a study of blood T cell repertoires in COVID-19. Repertoires were generated with immunoSEQ multiplex PCR, while TCRdb's copy carries only in-frame clones and drops some. The sample lists just under 250,000 clones, around 89% occurring once. The sample taken for sequencing was PBMCs or T cells enriched from blood (not recorded which). All receptors derive from a woman aged 30 to 39 who had recovered from COVID-19.

The V call is TRBV14, the J call TRBJ2-7, with D possibly matching TRBD2 (7 bases). The CDR3 contains 14 residues. The ends were cut back, 2 bases at V and 2 bases at J, with 10 bases in the middle. Germline V gives CDR1 SGHDN, CDR2 FVKESK. The CDR3 nucleotides read TGTGCCAGCAGCCAATTGGGGGGGCCCTACGAGCAGTACTTC. The encoded protein is CASSQLGGPYEQYF.

In DNA form, the CDR3 reads TGCGCCAGCAGCCCCGGCAGCGGGAGCTCCTACGAGCAGTACTTC. Translation: CASSPGSGSSYEQYF. This sequence joins TRBV5-1 and TRBJ2-7; TRBD2 matches at 8 bases. Germline loops: CDR1 SGHRS, CDR2 YFSETQ. CDR3 length equals 15 residues. V shed 4 bases and J 0 bases; nucleotides not matched to a gene: 6. The variable domain in full, with the rest retrieved from reference TRBV5-1 and TRBJ2-7, is KAGVTQTPRYLIKTRGQQVTLSCSPISGHRSVSWYQQTPGQGLQFLFEYFSETQRNKGNFPGRFSGRQFSNSRSEMNVSTLELGDSALYLCASSPGSGSSYEQYFGPGTRLTVT.

This clone came up a few times. The chain links TRBV28 to TRBJ1-1, with D possibly TRBD1 on 5 matching bases. CDR1 and CDR2 from the germline V gene are MDHEN and SYDVKM. The V end lost 7 bases, the J end lost 9 bases, and 15 bases lay between the germline ends. The CDR3 totals 12 residues. This CDR3 reads CASTMGTIKAFF. CDR3 coding DNA: TGTGCCAGCACCATGGGGACTATCAAAGCTTTCTTT.

This clone was observed a single time. V and J are TRBV7-3 and TRBJ2-5, with D possibly TRBD2 on 7 matching bases. Germline-derived CDR1 and CDR2 are SGHTA and FQGTGA. V dropped 3 bases and J dropped 5 bases, with 16 bases sitting between them. The CDR3 sequence is 15 residues long. CDR3 sequence reads: CASSFGAGGGETQYF. The CDR3 DNA sequence: TGTGCCAGCAGCTTTGGAGCGGGCGGGGGCGAGACCCAGTACTTC.

The V gene is TRBV10-2, the J gene TRBJ1-5, with TRBD1 matching 7 bases. The CDR3 loop spans 15 amino acids. Germline trimming cut 3 bases from V and 3 bases from J; bases unmatched to any gene: 5. Germline lookup yields CDR1 WSHSY and CDR2 SAAADI. The CDR3 bases are TGCGCCAGCAGTGAATTCGACAGGGACAATCAGCCCCAGCATTTT. Amino acid sequence: CASSEFDRDNQPQHF.

This chain links TRBV5-1 with TRBJ1-4, with D unresolved. Germline-derived CDR1 and CDR2 are SGHRS and YFSETQ. There are 14 residues in the CDR3. Trimming took off 0 bases at V and 5 bases at J, with 8 bases between the two ends. This CDR3 reads CASSLERANEKLFF. For the CDR3, the DNA is TGCGCCAGCAGCTTGGAGAGGGCAAATGAAAAACTGTTTTTT.

This clone was counted a single time. The rearrangement uses TRBV5-1 and TRBJ2-5; 8 positions agree with TRBD1. Germline V gene data show CDR1 as SGHRS and CDR2 as YFSETQ. The CDR3 consists of 15 residues. The ends lost 4 bases at V and 5 bases at J; junction bases unmatched: 10. The CDR3 region is CASSIGTGRDETQYF. The CDR3 DNA reads as TGCGCCAGCAGCATAGGGACAGGAAGAGACGAGACCCAGTACTTC. The whole variable domain, remainder taken from reference TRBV5-1 and TRBJ2-5, is KAGVTQTPRYLIKTRGQQVTLSCSPISGHRSVSWYQQTPGQGLQFLFEYFSETQRNKGNFPGRFSGRQFSNSRSEMNVSTLELGDSALYLCASSIGTGRDETQYFGPGTRLLVL.

The CDR3 nucleotides are TGTGCCAGCAGCGATCGCCACTTGGGACAGTTGGACACTGAAGCTTTCTTT. It codes for CASSDRHLGQLDTEAFF. V and J are TRBV7-6 and TRBJ1-1; 7 nucleotides line up with TRBD1. J gave up 3 bases and V 5 bases, and 15 bases lay outside the gene matches. This CDR3 contains 17 residues. CDR1 SGHVS and CDR2 FNYEAQ come from the germline V gene.

The CDR3 DNA is TGTGCCAGCAGTGTCCGGGTAGGCAACGAGCAGTACTTC. Its protein is CASSVRVGNEQYF. The rearrangement links TRBV6-2 or TRBV6-3 to TRBJ2-7; D is ambiguous. V was cut by 5 bases and J by 5 bases, with 13 bases left in between. The CDR3 consists of 13 residues. Germline loops: CDR1 MNHEY, CDR2 SVGEGT.

The J gene is TRBJ1-1, the V gene TRBV11-2; D is possibly TRBD1 (6 bases). Trimming left V 5 bases short and J 0 bases short, with 13 bases between. CDR1 is SGHAT and CDR2 is FQNNGV in the germline V gene. There are 15 residues in the CDR3. The CDR3 region is CASSPTPGVNTEAFF. The CDR3 nucleotides are TGTGCCAGCAGCCCCACCCCAGGGGTGAACACTGAAGCTTTCTTT.

The chain links TRBV28 to TRBJ1-1, with D tentatively TRBD1 (5 bases). The germline CDR1 and CDR2 sequences are MDHEN and SYDVKM. CDR3 length equals 13 residues. V was trimmed by 10 bases and J by 0 bases, leaving 12 bases between them. The DNA for the CDR3 is TGTGCCATCGCAGGGCCCATGAACACTGAAGCTTTCTTT. It specifies CAIAGPMNTEAFF.